The next 14 T cell receptor beta chains were all read from a single sample in a study of CD8 T cells in ankylosing spondylitis. From the 5' RACE reads, TCRdb called clonotypes with MiXCR, one entry per CDR3 protein. The sample carries fewer than 150,000 distinct CDR3 sequences, around 6.6% recorded once. Material for sequencing was blood, either unsorted or a sorted T cell fraction (not recorded which). Every receptor here comes from a female donor with ankylosing spondylitis or in good health (not recorded which).

This clonotype was found a few times. The chain links TRBV28 to TRBJ2-1; D unclear. The CDR3 loop spans 12 amino acids. The V end lost 6 bases, the J end lost 7 bases, and 10 bases lay between the germline ends. Germline assignment: CDR1 MDHEN and CDR2 SYDVKM. CDR3 coding DNA: TGTGCCAGCAGAAGTGGGCAGAATGAGCAGTTCTTC. Translating gives CASRSGQNEQFF.

The CDR3 reads CSATGGSGRGTQYF. The CDR3 DNA follows: TGCAGTGCTACAGGGGGGTCAGGGAGAGGGACCCAGTACTTC. The rearrangement links TRBV20-1 to TRBJ2-5, with a possible D match to TRBD1 (7 bases). Trimming cost V 4 bases and J 7 bases, with 19 bases left between them. The CDR3 covers 14 residues. In germline, CDR1 is DFQATT, CDR2 SNEGSKA (reference sequence).

The table lists this clonotype with many counts. CDR3 nucleotide sequence: TGTGCCAGCAGTTTGGAGGGGGGGTTTTCCTATGGCTACACCTTC. Residues: CASSLEGGFSYGYTF. V and J are TRBV12-3 or TRBV12-4 and TRBJ1-2; D possibly corresponds to TRBD1 (6 bases). The CDR3 is 15 residues long. V was pared by 3 bases and J by 4 bases, with 15 bases between.

This clonotype was counted at least ten times. V is TRBV11-1 and J is TRBJ2-3; TRBD2 matches 9 bases. V shed 5 bases and J 2 bases; nucleotides not matched to a gene: 20. This CDR3 is built from 20 residues. The germline CDR1 and CDR2 sequences are SGHAT and FQDESV (reference sequence). The CDR3 region has the DNA TGTGCCAGCAGCCGCGGGGGTAGCGGGGGCCATCCATCAAACACAGATACGCAGTATTTT. It encodes CASSRGGSGGHPSNTDTQYF. The full variable domain, its missing parts supplied by reference TRBV11-1 and TRBJ2-3, is EAEVAQSPRYKITEKSQAVAFWCDPISGHATLYWYRQILGQGPELLVQFQDESVVDDSQLPKDRFSAERLKGVDSTLKIQPAELGDSAMYLCASSRGGSGGHPSNTDTQYFGPGTRLTVL.

This clonotype has just a few counts. This chain connects TRBV7-2 to TRBJ1-2; tentatively, D is TRBD1 (5 bases). Trimming removed 7 bases at V and 2 bases at J, with 14 bases between. CDR1 and CDR2 from the germline V gene are SGHTA and FQGNSA. CDR3 length: 14 residues. The CDR3 region has the DNA TGTGCCAGCACCGGTGACAGCGGGAACTATGGCTACACCTTC. Protein sequence: CASTGDSGNYGYTF.

In this sample, this clonotype turned up many times. The V call is TRBV7-6, the J call TRBJ2-3; 14 nucleotides agree with TRBD2. V shed 4 bases and J 3 bases; nucleotides not matched to a gene: 3. There are 16 residues in the CDR3. CDR1 and CDR2 from the germline V gene are SGHVS and FNYEAQ. The CDR3 sequence: CASSSGLAGATDTQYF. In nucleotides, the CDR3 is TGTGCCAGCAGCTCGGGACTAGCGGGGGCAACAGATACGCAGTATTTT.

In its sample, this clonotype was seen many times. V gene TRBV5-4 combines with J gene TRBJ2-1, with 7 bases lining up with TRBD2. Losses at the gene ends were 3 bases for V and 6 bases for J; bases not matched to a gene: 12. CDR1 and CDR2 from the germline V gene are SGHNT and YYREEE (reference sequence). CDR3 length: 16 amino acids. CDR3 DNA sequence: TGTGCCAGCAGCTCGACCAAGCGGGGCTCGCGCAATGAGCAGTTCTTC. This translates into CASSSTKRGSRNEQFF.

This clonotype was recorded at least ten times. The chain employs TRBV4-3 and TRBJ2-7, with TRBD1 identical over 8 bases. Trimming cost V 0 bases and J 4 bases; bases outside gene matches: 5. CDR3 length: 15 residues. Germline CDR1 reads LGHNA; CDR2 reads YSLEER. The CDR3, as DNA: TGCGCCAGCAGCCAAGATCCCAGACAGGGGTACGAGCAGTACTTC. Translation: CASSQDPRQGYEQYF.

This clonotype was counted at least ten times. The chain combines TRBV5-1 with TRBJ2-4; D unclear. Trimming took 1 base from V and 5 from J, leaving 7 bases between them. Germline V lookup: CDR1 SGHRS, CDR2 YFSETQ. The length of the CDR3 is 13 residues. CDR3 region: CASSLTLENIQYF. As DNA, the CDR3 is TGCGCCAGCAGCTTGACGTTGGAAAACATTCAGTACTTC.

This clonotype was recorded at least ten times. The rearrangement joins TRBV5-1 to TRBJ2-1; 12 bases fit TRBD2. CDR3 length: 16 residues. Germline V gene data show CDR1 as SGHRS and CDR2 as YFSETQ. Trimming at V came to 3 bases and at J to 2 bases, leaving 3 bases not matched to a gene. CDR3 DNA sequence: TGCGCCAGCAGCTCAGGACTAGCGGGGCCCTACAATGAGCAGTTCTTC. This encodes CASSSGLAGPYNEQFF.

Only a few counts were recorded for this clonotype. The genes are TRBV20-1 and TRBJ1-4, with a possible D match to TRBD1 (5 bases). The ends were cut back, 3 bases at V and 4 bases at J, with 6 bases in the middle. In germline, CDR1 is DFQATT, CDR2 SNEGSKA (reference sequence). The CDR3 loop spans 12 amino acids. CDR3 protein: CSARGDNEKLFF. CDR3 DNA sequence: TGCAGTGCTAGGGGGGATAATGAAAAACTGTTTTTT.

This clonotype was picked up many times. The chain has TRBV5-1 and TRBJ2-2; TRBD2 matches at 9 bases. Germline V gene data show CDR1 as SGHRS and CDR2 as YFSETQ. This CDR3 is 15 amino acids long. With 0 bases clipped from V and 6 bases from J, the junction kept 3 bases outside the gene matches. In DNA, the CDR3 is TGCGCCAGCAGCTTGGATCTAGCGGGGCCCGGGGAGCTGTTTTTT. Residues: CASSLDLAGPGELFF.

This clonotype was seen at least ten times. This chain uses TRBV20-1 with TRBJ2-4, with D uncertain. There are 15 residues in the CDR3. CDR1 and CDR2 (germline): DFQATT, SNEGSKA (reference sequence). V was shortened by 3 bases and J by 1 base, with 13 bases between the two germline ends. The DNA of the CDR3 is TGCAGTGCTAGCCCGGAACCCCTCGCCAAAAACATTCAGTACTTC. It encodes CSASPEPLAKNIQYF.

As concerns this clonotype: This may stem from a read error, because a much larger clone lies one nucleotide away. No conserved phenylalanine or tryptophan is present at the end of the CDR3, so a read error is the likely explanation. The chain links TRBV29-1 to TRBJ2-3; D remains unclear. The CDR3 consists of 13 residues. Between the trimmed V and J ends, which lost 4 bases and 2 bases, there was a span of 10 bases. CDR1 is SQVTM and CDR2 is ANQGSEA in the germline V gene. In DNA, the CDR3 is TGCAGCGTTGGATTACGGGCCACAGATACGCAGTATTTA. Amino acid sequence: CSVGLRATDTQYL.